A selection of T cell receptor beta chains follows, all from one sample in a study of Ad26.COV2.S vaccination and SARS-CoV-2 variants. TCRdb's table, derived via immunoSEQ multiplex PCR, lists solely in-frame clones and lacks some. The profile shows about 440,000 clones, 90% of them singletons. The sample here was peripheral blood, taken in a trial of Ad26.COV2.S vaccine versus placebo. These receptors were collected from a person aged 18-60 years who received the Ad26.COV2.S COVID-19 vaccine or a placebo. The CDR3 runs from the conserved cysteine through the conserved F or W. The D gene is left open where the match is weak. Clone size appears in some rows only: once, few, many, or a class for an expanded clone.

CDR3nt,CDR3aa,d_gene,abundance,v_gene,j_gene
TGTGCCAGCAGTTTACCCTCAACCGGGGTTCAGGACGAGCAGTACTTC,CASSLPSTGVQDEQYF,NA,NA,TRBV28,TRBJ2-7
TGTGCCAGCTCACCACCGAGCGACTCCACCGGGGAGCTGTTTTTT,CASSPPSDSTGELFF,NA,NA,TRBV18,TRBJ2-2
TGCGCCAGCAGGGGCCTTGACCTCCAAGAGACCCAGTACTTC,CASRGLDLQETQYF,NA,NA,TRBV10-2,TRBJ2-5
TGTGCCAGCAGCCCTACAGGGTCGTGGCCTAACAATGAGCAGTTCTTC,CASSPTGSWPNNEQFF,NA,NA,TRBV28,TRBJ2-1
TGTGCCAGCAGCTTAGAGAATAGCAATCAGCCCCAGCATTTT,CASSLENSNQPQHF,NA,NA,TRBV7-9,TRBJ1-5
TGTGCCAGCCTTTCTGAGAACATTCAGTACTTC,CASLSENIQYF,NA,NA,TRBV6-5,TRBJ2-4
TGTGCCAGCAGCCCATCCTGGCGGGAAAACCTAGCCAAAAACATTCAGTACTTC,CASSPSWRENLAKNIQYF,NA,once,TRBV5-6,TRBJ2-4
TGTGCCAGCAGCCAACAGAACTCTGGGGCCAACGTCCTGACTTTC,CASSQQNSGANVLTF,NA,NA,TRBV21-1,TRBJ2-6
TGTGCCAGCTCACCATTGGGTGCGGGATATTCTTCGGAGCAGTACTTC,CASSPLGAGYSSEQYF,NA,once,TRBV18,TRBJ2-7
TGTGCCAGCAGCGCGTCCGGGCTAGCGGGAGTAGAGACCCAGTACTTC,CASSASGLAGVETQYF,TRBD2,once,TRBV3-1/TRBV3-2,TRBJ2-5
TGTGCCAGCAGCGCTCACCCACAGACTGGGCCCCAGGAGACCCAGTACTTC,CASSAHPQTGPQETQYF,NA,once,TRBV9,TRBJ2-5
TGTGCCAGTACTCCCCGGGGGACAGATTATGGCTACACCTTC,CASTPRGTDYGYTF,TRBD1,NA,TRBV19,TRBJ1-2
TGCGCCAGCAGCTTGCGTAGCGGGAGTGGAGATGAGCAGTTCTTC,CASSLRSGSGDEQFF,TRBD2,NA,TRBV5-1,TRBJ2-1
TGTGCCAGCAGTCCAACAGGGGCTGGGGCCAACGTCCTGACTTTC,CASSPTGAGANVLTF,TRBD1,NA,TRBV6-5,TRBJ2-6
TGTGCCAGCGTAGGGGCGGGTCCTGGGGACTATGGCTACACCTTC,CASVGAGPGDYGYTF,NA,NA,TRBV6-5,TRBJ1-2
TGTGCCAGCAGTGAATGGAGGGCCACCAACACCGGGGAGCTGTTTTTT,CASSEWRATNTGELFF,NA,NA,TRBV2,TRBJ2-2
TGTGCCAGCAGCAGGAACACTGAAGCTTTCTTT,CASSRNTEAFF,NA,NA,TRBV13,TRBJ1-1
TGTGCCAGCAGCCAAGGTAGTAGCGGGGTTGAGCAGTACTTC,CASSQGSSGVEQYF,TRBD2,NA,TRBV3-1/TRBV3-2,TRBJ2-7
TGCGCCAGCAGTGGCGGGAGGGTCGGAAATGAGCAGTTCTTC,CASSGGRVGNEQFF,TRBD2,NA,TRBV4-3,TRBJ2-1
TGTGCCAGCAGTCCCTCTTACAGGGTCCGCCACGAGCAGTACTTC,CASSPSYRVRHEQYF,NA,NA,TRBV28,TRBJ2-7
TGTGCCAGCAGTTTAGTAGAAAGGGACAGGGGGTCCTACGAGCAGTACTTC,CASSLVERDRGSYEQYF,TRBD1,NA,TRBV28,TRBJ2-7
TGTGCCAGTAGCCCTCAAGCCGCGGGAGGTACAGATACGCAGTATTTT,CASSPQAAGGTDTQYF,TRBD2,NA,TRBV19,TRBJ2-3
TGTGCCAGCAGCTCTGGTTTGCAAGAGACCCAGTACTTC,CASSSGLQETQYF,NA,NA,TRBV11-3,TRBJ2-5
TGTGCCAGCAGCTTGTGGACTAGCGGCGGGCCTTACGAGCAGTACTTC,CASSLWTSGGPYEQYF,TRBD2,NA,TRBV5-6,TRBJ2-7
TGTGCCAGTAGTACGACAGGACGGGGACAGCCCCAGCATTTT,CASSTTGRGQPQHF,NA,few,TRBV19,TRBJ1-5
TGTGCCAGCAGCCACAGGGTAGGTGGGGATGAGCAGTACTTC,CASSHRVGGDEQYF,NA,NA,TRBV13,TRBJ2-7
TGTGCCAGCAAATTGACTAGCGGGAGGGCTCAGCAGTTCTTC,CASKLTSGRAQQFF,TRBD2,NA,TRBV2,TRBJ2-1
TGTGCCAGCAGCATCAGGGTCAACGAGCAGTACTTC,CASSIRVNEQYF,NA,NA,TRBV7-8,TRBJ2-7
TGTGCCATCAGCGGAACAGAGCTCTACGAGCAGTACTTC,CAISGTELYEQYF,NA,NA,TRBV10-3,TRBJ2-7
TGTGCCAGTTCCTTCTTTGGGGGAGACAGGGCCTCTGGGGCCAACGTCCTGACTTTC,CASSFFGGDRASGANVLTF,TRBD1,NA,TRBV19,TRBJ2-6
TGTGCCAGCAGCCCCCAGGGGAATATGAGGTCTGTCGAGCAGTACTTC,CASSPQGNMRSVEQYF,NA,NA,TRBV3-1/TRBV3-2,TRBJ2-7